Shown below are 8 T cell receptor beta chains from a single sample sequenced in a study of T-cell memory formation after mild COVID-19. MiXCR, applied by TCRdb to the 5' RACE reads, yields one record per CDR3 protein. In the table there are about 400,000 distinct CDR3 sequences, less than 25% of which are singletons. Sequenced input: PBMCs or a T cell subset sorted from them (not recorded which). All receptors derive from an adult woman who had mild COVID-19 (a few samples of this study predate the infection). Cell type and time point are not known.

This clonotype was detected once. The chain has TRBV6-2 or TRBV6-3 and TRBJ2-7, with D perhaps being TRBD1 or TRBD2 (5 bases each). The germline V gene encodes CDR1 MNHEY and CDR2 SVGEGT. The CDR3 is 13 amino acids. Trimming shortened V by 6 bases and J by 11 bases, and 20 bases separated the two germline ends. The CDR3 sequence: CASSTRDHQKKYF. CDR3 in DNA: TGTGCCAGCAGCACTCGGGACCACCAGAAAAAGTACTTC.

The chain joins TRBV9 to TRBJ1-1, with 8 bases aligning to TRBD1. The ends lost 3 bases at V and 1 base at J; junction bases unmatched: 2. Germline CDR1 is SGDLS and CDR2 is YYNGEE. The CDR3 length is 14 residues. The CDR3 sequence: CASSGQGKNTEAFF. CDR3 nucleotide sequence: TGTGCCAGCAGCGGACAGGGGAAGAACACTGAAGCTTTCTTT.

Only a few counts were recorded for this clonotype. This sequence joins TRBV6-2 or TRBV6-3 and TRBJ1-1; D not resolved. The CDR3 is 17 residues long. The germline V gene encodes CDR1 MNHEY and CDR2 SVGEGT. V was clipped by 6 bases and J by 0 bases, with 20 bases between them. CDR3 residues: CASSEPGYGLLNTEAFF. CDR3 nucleotide sequence: TGTGCCAGCAGCGAACCGGGGTACGGGCTACTGAACACTGAAGCTTTCTTT.

The V and J genes are TRBV7-8 and TRBJ2-1, with D tentatively TRBD2 (6 bases). The germline V gene encodes CDR1 SGHVS and CDR2 FQNEAQ. The germline V and J ends were trimmed by 3 bases and 6 bases, with 18 bases remaining between them. The CDR3 sequence is 16 residues long. The CDR3 is CASSFVGGPGGNEQFF. CDR3 bases: TGTGCCAGCAGCTTCGTGGGAGGACCAGGAGGCAATGAGCAGTTCTTC.

V gene TRBV12-3 or TRBV12-4 combines with J gene TRBJ2-1; a weak D match, TRBD2 (5 bases). CDR3 length equals 13 residues. V gave up 5 bases and J gave up 9 bases, with 14 bases separating them. CDR3: CASSPSASTEQFF. The DNA of the CDR3 is TGTGCCAGCAGTCCCTCGGCTAGCACTGAGCAGTTCTTC.

V gene TRBV7-8 combines with J gene TRBJ2-1; D possibly corresponds to TRBD1 (6 bases). The CDR3 loop spans 12 amino acids. The ends were cut back, 5 bases at V and 7 bases at J, with 9 bases in the middle. Germline loops: CDR1 SGHVS, CDR2 FQNEAQ. The DNA of the CDR3 is TGTGCCAGCAGCGTCAGGGGAAATGAGCAGTTCTTC. This codes for CASSVRGNEQFF.

The sample holds a few counts of this clonotype. CDR3 sequence: CSARGTGTSNEKLFF. The CDR3 coding sequence is TGCAGTGCTAGAGGGACCGGGACATCAAATGAAAAACTGTTTTTT. V gene TRBV20-1 combines with J gene TRBJ1-4; TRBD1 is a possible D gene (6 bases). The CDR3 consists of 15 residues. The ends were cut back, 1 base at V and 5 bases at J, with 14 bases in the middle. Germline values: CDR1 DFQATT, CDR2 SNEGSKA (reference sequence).

The table lists this clonotype with a few counts. The rearrangement uses TRBV12-3 or TRBV12-4 and TRBJ2-1; 12 bases fit TRBD1. This CDR3 is built from 15 residues. The junction had 7 bases not matched to a gene; V was cut back by 6 bases and J by 7 bases. CDR3 nucleotide sequence: TGTGCCAGCAGCCCGGGACAGGGGGCGAGTAATGAGCAGTTCTTC. This encodes CASSPGQGASNEQFF.